The table lists the clone carrying this TCR beta chain with a few counts. This table comes from immunoSEQ multiplex PCR, and its TCRdb copy is limited to in-frame clones, with some not included. The sample has tens of thousands of clones, approximately 86% seen once; the top ten hold over 1%. These data come from a study of blood T cell repertoires in COVID-19. Study as a whole: COVID-19 samples, acute and convalescent, were from the United States, Italy and Spain.

Germline lookup yields CDR1 SNHLY and CDR2 FYNNEI. V lost 6 bases to trimming and J lost 5 bases, with 14 bases between them. The CDR3 has 14 residues. Sequencing was performed on peripheral blood. The receptor was derived from a man between 60 and 70 years old with acute or convalescent COVID-19. The chain is built from TRBV2 and TRBJ1-3; D remains ambiguous. Here the CDR3 reads CASRPTYMRNTIYF. CDR3 nucleotide sequence: TGTGCCAGCAGACCAACTTATATGCGAAACACCATATATTTT. The whole variable domain, filled in from reference TRBV2 and TRBJ1-3, reads EPEVTQTPSHQVTQMGQEVILRCVPISNHLYFYWYRQILGQKVEFLVSFYNNEISEKSEIFDDQFSVERPDGSNFTLKIRSTKLEDSAMYFCASRPTYMRNTIYFGEGSWLTVV.